This T cell receptor (beta chain) was profiled in a study of beta chain features in type 1 diabetes. What was sequenced were expressed TCRB transcripts, since all of the isolated RNA had been reverse transcribed. Libraries were prepared by immunoSEQ multiplex PCR; TCRdb keeps only in-frame clonotypes and omits some of them. The sample contains 150,000 to 200,000 clones, about 7.9% of which appear only once. Findings and caveats of the study: TCRB CDR3s were moderately but significantly shorter in Type 1 diabetes patients in all four CD4+ subsets.

Details on this clone: The antigen is undetermined.

The receptor was derived from a man between 18 and 35 years old with type 1 diabetes. Sequenced material: central memory CD4+ T cells from blood.

The CDR3 loop is CASSVDLAGRDEQFF. CDR3 DNA: TGTGCCAGCAGCGTTGACCTAGCGGGTCGCGATGAGCAGTTCTTC. The chain joins TRBV9 to TRBJ2-1; 8 nucleotides agree with TRBD2. Germline CDR1 is SGDLS and CDR2 is YYNGEE. This CDR3 region has 15 residues. The J segment lost 8 bases and the V segment lost 2 bases, leaving 9 bases of the junction unmatched.